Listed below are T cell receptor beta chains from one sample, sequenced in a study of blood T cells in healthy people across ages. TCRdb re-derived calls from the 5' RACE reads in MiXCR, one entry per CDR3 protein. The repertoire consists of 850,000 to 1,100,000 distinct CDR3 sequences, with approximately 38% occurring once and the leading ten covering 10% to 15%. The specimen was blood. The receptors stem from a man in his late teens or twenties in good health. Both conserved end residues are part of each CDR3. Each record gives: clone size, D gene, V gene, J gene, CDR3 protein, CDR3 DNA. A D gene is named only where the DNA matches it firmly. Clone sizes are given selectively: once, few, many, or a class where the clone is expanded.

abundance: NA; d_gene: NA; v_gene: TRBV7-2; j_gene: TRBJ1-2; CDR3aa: CASSLTDLSNYGYTF; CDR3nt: TGTGCCAGCAGCTTAACGGACCTGTCTAACTATGGCTACACCTTC
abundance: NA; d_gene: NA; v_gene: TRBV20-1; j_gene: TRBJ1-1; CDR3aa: CSAEEVGWAGSTEAFF; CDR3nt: TGCAGTGCCGAAGAGGTTGGTTGGGCAGGGAGCACTGAAGCTTTCTTT
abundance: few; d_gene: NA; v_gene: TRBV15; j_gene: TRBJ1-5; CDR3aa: CATSRPQQVFDQPQHF; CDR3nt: TGTGCCACCAGCAGGCCACAGCAGGTATTTGATCAGCCCCAGCATTTT
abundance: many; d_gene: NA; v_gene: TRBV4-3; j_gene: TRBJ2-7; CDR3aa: CASSQDSEGWGYEQYF; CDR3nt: TGCGCCAGCAGCCAAGATAGCGAGGGATGGGGCTACGAGCAGTACTTC
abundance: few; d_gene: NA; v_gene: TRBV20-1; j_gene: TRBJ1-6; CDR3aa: CSPASGENSPLHF; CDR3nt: TGCAGTCCCGCGTCAGGGGAGAATTCACCCCTCCACTTT
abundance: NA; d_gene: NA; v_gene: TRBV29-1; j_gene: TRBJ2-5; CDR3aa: CSVEARETQYF; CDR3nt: TGCAGCGTTGAAGCGCGGGAGACCCAGTACTTC
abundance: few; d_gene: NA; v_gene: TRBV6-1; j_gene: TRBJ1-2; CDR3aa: CAEGDYGYTF; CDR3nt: TGTGCCGAGGGGGACTATGGCTACACCTTC
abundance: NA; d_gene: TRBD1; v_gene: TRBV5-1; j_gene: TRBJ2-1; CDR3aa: CASSPLRDRRENEQFF; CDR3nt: TGCGCCAGCAGTCCCCTCCGGGACAGGAGGGAGAATGAGCAGTTCTTC
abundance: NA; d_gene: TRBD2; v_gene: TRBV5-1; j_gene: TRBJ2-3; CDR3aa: CASRLSGGNTDTQYF; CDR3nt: TGCGCCAGCAGACTTAGCGGGGGAAACACAGATACGCAGTATTTT
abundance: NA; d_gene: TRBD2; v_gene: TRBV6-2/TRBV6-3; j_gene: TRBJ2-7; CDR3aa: CASSYGEGLSYEQYF; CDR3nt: TGTGCCAGCAGTTACGGGGAGGGATTATCCTACGAGCAGTACTTC
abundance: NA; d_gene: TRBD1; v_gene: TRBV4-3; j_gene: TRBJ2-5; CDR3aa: CASSLSQYVQGLETQYF; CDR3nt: TGCGCCAGCAGCCTAAGTCAATACGTACAGGGGTTGGAGACCCAGTACTTC
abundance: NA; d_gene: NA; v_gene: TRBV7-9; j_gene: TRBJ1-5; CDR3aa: CASSLGGETPYSNRPQHF; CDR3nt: TGTGCCAGCAGCTTAGGGGGCGAGACCCCATATAGCAATCGGCCCCAGCATTTT
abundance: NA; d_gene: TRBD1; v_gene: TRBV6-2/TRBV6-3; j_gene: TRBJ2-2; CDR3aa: CASTFPRGTEKTGELFF; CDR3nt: TGTGCCAGCACCTTTCCAAGAGGGACAGAGAAAACCGGGGAGCTGTTTTTT
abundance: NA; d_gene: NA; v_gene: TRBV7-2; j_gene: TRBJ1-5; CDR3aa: CASSLGRRPPQHF; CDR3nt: TGTGCCAGCAGCTTAGGTCGTCGTCCGCCCCAGCATTTT
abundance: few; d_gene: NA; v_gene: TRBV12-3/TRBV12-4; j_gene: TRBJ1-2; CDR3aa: CASTLSDRFYGYTF; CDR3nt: TGTGCCAGCACTCTCTCGGACAGATTCTATGGCTACACCTTC
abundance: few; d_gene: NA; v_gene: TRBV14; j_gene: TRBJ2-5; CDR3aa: CASSQVRSAQETQYF; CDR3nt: TGTGCCAGCAGCCAAGTCAGGAGTGCCCAAGAGACCCAGTACTTC